This entry is about one T cell receptor (beta chain). Its antigen is as yet unknown. The data stem from a study of brain T cells in children with intractable seizures. General observations from the study: Absence of clones before surgery may stem from lower sequencing depth. Viral specificity was inferred only from CDR3 similarity; HCMV serostatus was unknown.

The assay was immunoSEQ multiplex PCR, and TCRdb's table has in-frame clones only and misses some. The data show hundreds of thousands of clones, roughly 92% seen once. Indicated time point: blood from clinic visit 5 months post-surgery; TSC patient then seizure free. Only cases whose brain tissue showed the highest T cell transcript signatures were sequenced. This CDR3 has 14 residues. Germline trimming cut 3 bases from V and 12 bases from J; bases unmatched to any gene: 6. Germline CDR1 and CDR2: KGHDR and SFDVKD. The rearrangement uses TRBV24-1 and TRBJ2-1; 11 nucleotides match TRBD2. The sequencing used peripheral blood, collected more than 4 months after surgery. This sequence was found in a boy younger than two with tuberous sclerosis and intractable seizures. CDR3 region: CATSDVTSGTAQFF. CDR3 nucleotides: TGTGCCACCAGTGATGTGACTAGCGGGACTGCGCAGTTCTTC.